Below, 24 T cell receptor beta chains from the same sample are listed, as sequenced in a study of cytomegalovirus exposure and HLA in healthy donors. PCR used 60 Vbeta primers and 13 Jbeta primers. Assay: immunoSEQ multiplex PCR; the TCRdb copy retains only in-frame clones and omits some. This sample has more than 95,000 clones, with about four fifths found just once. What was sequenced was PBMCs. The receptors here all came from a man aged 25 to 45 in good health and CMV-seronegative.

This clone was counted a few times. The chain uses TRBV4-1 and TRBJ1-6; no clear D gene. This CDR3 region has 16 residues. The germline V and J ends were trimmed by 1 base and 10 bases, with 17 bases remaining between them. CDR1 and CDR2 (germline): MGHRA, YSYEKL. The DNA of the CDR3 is TGCGCCAGCAGCCAAGGTCAGGACTTATCGGGGTCACCCCTCCACTTT. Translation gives CASSQGQDLSGSPLHF.

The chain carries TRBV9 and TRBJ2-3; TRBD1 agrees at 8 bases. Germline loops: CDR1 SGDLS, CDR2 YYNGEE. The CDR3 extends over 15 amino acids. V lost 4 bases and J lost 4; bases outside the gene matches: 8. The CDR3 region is CASSTRTGNADTQYF. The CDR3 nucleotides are TGTGCCAGCAGCACTCGGACAGGGAACGCAGATACGCAGTATTTT.

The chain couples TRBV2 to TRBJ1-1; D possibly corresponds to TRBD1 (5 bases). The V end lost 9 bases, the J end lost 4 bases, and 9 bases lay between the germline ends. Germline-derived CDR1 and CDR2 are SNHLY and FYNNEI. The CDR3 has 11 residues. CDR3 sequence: CARSGVTEAFF. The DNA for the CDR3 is TGTGCCAGGTCGGGGGTCACTGAAGCTTTCTTT.

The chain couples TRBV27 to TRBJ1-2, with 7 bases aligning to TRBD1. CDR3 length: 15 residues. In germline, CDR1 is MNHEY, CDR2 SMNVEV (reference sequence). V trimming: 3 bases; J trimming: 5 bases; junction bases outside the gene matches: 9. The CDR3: CASSFRGAQGYGYTF. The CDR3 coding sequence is TGTGCCAGCAGTTTCAGGGGGGCACAGGGGTATGGCTACACCTTC.

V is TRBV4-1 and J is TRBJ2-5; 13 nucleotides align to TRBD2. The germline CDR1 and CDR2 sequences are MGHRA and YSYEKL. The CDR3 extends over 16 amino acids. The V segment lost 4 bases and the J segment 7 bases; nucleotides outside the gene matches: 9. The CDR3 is CASSRLLAGGPVTQYF. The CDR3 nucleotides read TGCGCCAGCAGCCGCCTACTAGCGGGGGGGCCGGTGACCCAGTACTTC.

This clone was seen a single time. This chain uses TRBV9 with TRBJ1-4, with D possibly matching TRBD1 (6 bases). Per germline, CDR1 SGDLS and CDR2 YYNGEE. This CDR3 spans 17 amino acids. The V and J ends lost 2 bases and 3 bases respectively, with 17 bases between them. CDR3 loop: CASSVGPRGQANEKLFF. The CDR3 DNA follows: TGTGCCAGCAGCGTCGGACCGCGGGGGCAGGCTAATGAAAAACTGTTTTTT.

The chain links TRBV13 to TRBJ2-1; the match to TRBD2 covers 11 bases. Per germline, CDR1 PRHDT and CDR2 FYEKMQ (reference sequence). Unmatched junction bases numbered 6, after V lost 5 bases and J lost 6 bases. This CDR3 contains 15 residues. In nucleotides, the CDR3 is TGTGCCAGCAGCCAACATGGACTAGCGGGCAATGAGCAGTTCTTC. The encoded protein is CASSQHGLAGNEQFF.

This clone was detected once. CDR3: CASSSPGQIQFF. In DNA, the CDR3 is TGTGCCAGCTCGTCCCCAGGACAGATCCAGTTCTTC. The chain uses TRBV18 and TRBJ2-1, with D perhaps TRBD1 (6 bases). Per the germline V gene, CDR1 is KGHSH and CDR2 is LQKENI. The V end was cut by 6 bases, the J end by 13 bases, with 16 bases between. The CDR3 extends over 12 amino acids.

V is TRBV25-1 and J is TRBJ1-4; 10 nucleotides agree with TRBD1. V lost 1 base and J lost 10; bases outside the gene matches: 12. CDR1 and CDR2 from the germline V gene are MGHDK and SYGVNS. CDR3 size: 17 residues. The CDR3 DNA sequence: TGTGCCAGCAGTGAATCCGGGTCGGGACAGGGGCCAGGAAAACTGTTTTTT. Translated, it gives CASSESGSGQGPGKLFF.

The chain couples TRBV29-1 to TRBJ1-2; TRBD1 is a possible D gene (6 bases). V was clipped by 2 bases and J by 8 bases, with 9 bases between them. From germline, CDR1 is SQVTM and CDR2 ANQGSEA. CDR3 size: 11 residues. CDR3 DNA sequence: TGCAGCGTTGAACCAGGGGCCGGCTACACCTTC. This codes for CSVEPGAGYTF.

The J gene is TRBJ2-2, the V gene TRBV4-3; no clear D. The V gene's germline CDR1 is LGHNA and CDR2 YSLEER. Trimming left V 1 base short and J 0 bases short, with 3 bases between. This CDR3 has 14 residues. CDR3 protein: CASSQVTNTGELFF. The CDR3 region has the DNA TGCGCCAGCAGCCAAGTTACGAACACCGGGGAGCTGTTTTTT.

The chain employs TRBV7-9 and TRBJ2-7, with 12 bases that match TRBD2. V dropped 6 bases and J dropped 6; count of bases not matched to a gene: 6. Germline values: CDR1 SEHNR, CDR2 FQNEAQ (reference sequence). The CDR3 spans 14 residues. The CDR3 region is CASRLAGGWGEQYF. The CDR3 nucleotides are TGTGCCAGCAGACTAGCGGGAGGATGGGGCGAGCAGTACTTC.

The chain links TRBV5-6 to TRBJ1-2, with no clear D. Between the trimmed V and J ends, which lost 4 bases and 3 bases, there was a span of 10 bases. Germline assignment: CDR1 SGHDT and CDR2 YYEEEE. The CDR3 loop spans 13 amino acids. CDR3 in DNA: TGTGCCAGCAGCCCCGTACGGGACTATGGCTACACCTTC. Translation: CASSPVRDYGYTF. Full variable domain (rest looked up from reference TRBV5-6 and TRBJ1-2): DAGVTQSPTHLIKTRGQQVTLRCSPKSGHDTVSWYQQALGQGPQFIFQYYEEEERQRGNFPDRFSGHQFPNYSSELNVNALLLGDSALYLCASSPVRDYGYTFGSGTRLTVV.

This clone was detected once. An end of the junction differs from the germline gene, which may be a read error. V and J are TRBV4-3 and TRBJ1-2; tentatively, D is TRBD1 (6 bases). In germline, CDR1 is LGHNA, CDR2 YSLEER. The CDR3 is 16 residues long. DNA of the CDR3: TGCGCCAGCAGTCAAGATTCACAGGGAGCGCTCTATGGCTACACCTTC. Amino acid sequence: CASSQDSQGALYGYTF.

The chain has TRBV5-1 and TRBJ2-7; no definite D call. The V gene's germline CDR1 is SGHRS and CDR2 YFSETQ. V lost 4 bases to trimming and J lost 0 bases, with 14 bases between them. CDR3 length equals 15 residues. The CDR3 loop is CASSPASGVSYEQYF. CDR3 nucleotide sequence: TGCGCCAGCAGCCCCGCGTCGGGTGTCTCCTACGAGCAGTACTTC. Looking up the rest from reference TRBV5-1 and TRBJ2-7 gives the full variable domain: KAGVTQTPRYLIKTRGQQVTLSCSPISGHRSVSWYQQTPGQGLQFLFEYFSETQRNKGNFPGRFSGRQFSNSRSEMNVSTLELGDSALYLCASSPASGVSYEQYFGPGTRLTVT.

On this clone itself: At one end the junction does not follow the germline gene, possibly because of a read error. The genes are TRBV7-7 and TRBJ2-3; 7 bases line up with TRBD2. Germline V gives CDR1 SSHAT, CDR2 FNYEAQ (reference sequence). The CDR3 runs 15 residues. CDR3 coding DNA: TGTGCTAGCAGCCCGCAGGGCGGGGGATCCGATACGCAGTATTTT. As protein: CASSPQGGGSDTQYF.

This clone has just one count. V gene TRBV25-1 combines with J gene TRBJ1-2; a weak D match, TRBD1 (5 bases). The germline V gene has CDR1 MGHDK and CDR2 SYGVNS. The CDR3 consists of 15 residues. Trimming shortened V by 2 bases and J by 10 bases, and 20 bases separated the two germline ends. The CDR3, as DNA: TGTGCCAGCAGTGAAGTCACGGCCAGGGTAGATCTCTACACCTTC. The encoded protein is CASSEVTARVDLYTF.

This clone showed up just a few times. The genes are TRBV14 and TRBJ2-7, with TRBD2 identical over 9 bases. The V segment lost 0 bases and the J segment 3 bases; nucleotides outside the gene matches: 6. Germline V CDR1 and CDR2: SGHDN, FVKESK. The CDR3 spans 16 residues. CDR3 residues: CASSQERAGGFYEQYF. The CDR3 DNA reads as TGTGCCAGCAGCCAAGAAAGAGCGGGAGGTTTCTACGAGCAGTACTTC.

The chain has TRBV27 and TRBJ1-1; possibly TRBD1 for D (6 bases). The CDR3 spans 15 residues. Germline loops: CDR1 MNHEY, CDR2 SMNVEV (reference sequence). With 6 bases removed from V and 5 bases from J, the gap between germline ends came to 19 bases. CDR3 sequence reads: CASSSPGHGVTEAFF. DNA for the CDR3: TGTGCCAGCAGCTCCCCGGGACACGGAGTTACTGAAGCTTTCTTT.

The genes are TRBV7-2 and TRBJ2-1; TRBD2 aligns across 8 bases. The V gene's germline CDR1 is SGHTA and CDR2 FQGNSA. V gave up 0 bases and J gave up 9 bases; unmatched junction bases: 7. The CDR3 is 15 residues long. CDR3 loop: CASSLAHGGAPEQFF. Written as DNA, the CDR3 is TGTGCCAGCAGCTTAGCGCACGGGGGGGCGCCTGAGCAGTTCTTC.

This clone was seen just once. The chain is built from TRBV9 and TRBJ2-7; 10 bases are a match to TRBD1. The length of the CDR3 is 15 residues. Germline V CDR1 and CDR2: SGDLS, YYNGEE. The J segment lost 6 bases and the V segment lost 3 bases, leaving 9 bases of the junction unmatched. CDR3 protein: CASSATGGLSSEQYF. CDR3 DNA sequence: TGTGCCAGCAGCGCGACAGGGGGCCTTAGTAGCGAGCAGTACTTC.

The DNA for the CDR3 is TGTGCCAGCAGCAGAGACAGGGGGTCGGGCACTGAAGCTTTCTTT. Its protein is CASSRDRGSGTEAFF. V usage is TRBV7-2 and J usage is TRBJ1-1, with TRBD1 matching 9 bases. Looked up from germline, CDR1 is SGHTA and CDR2 is FQGNSA. This CDR3 is 15 amino acids long. Trimming cost V 5 bases and J 4 bases; bases outside gene matches: 8.

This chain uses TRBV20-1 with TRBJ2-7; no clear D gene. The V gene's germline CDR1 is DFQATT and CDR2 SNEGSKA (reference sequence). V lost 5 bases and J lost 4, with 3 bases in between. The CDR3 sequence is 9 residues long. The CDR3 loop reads CSAEYEQYF. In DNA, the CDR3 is TGCAGTGCTGAGTACGAGCAGTACTTC.

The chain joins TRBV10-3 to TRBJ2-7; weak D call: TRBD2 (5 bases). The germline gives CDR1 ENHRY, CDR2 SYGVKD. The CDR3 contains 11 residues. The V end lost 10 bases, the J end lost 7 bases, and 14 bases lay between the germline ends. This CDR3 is CATLAGGEQYF. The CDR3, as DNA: TGTGCCACCCTGGCGGGTGGGGAGCAGTACTTC.